Below, one TCR beta chain is given with its context. Its antigen is unknown. No clone much larger than this one lies a single base away; base qualities are absent. During the collection period, no infections or other immune events were recorded for the healthy donors. Time-dependent variance in a beta-binomial model of T-cell clone differential abundance was calibrated using healthy-donor blood repertoires as a training cohort. The training cohort included around 10 healthy donors, of whom 3 were female and 7 were male. On average the donors were about 40 years old, and their ages spanned roughly 25 to 70 years. Obtained from a commercial supplier, whole blood was collected from each healthy donor at three time points set around 2 weeks apart. For immunosequencing, genomic DNA was extracted from unsorted whole blood. The immunoSEQ Assay, which uses bias-controlled multiplex PCR amplification of genomic DNA, was used to profile TCRbeta CDR3 regions. Per the source publication's procedure: The absolute abundance of each unique TCRbeta CDR3 region was quantified after sequences were collapsed and filtered. Differential abundance was tested with two models: a binomial (Fisher-equivalent) model and a beta-binomial model that adds time-dependent variance fitted from healthy donors. Clones with fewer than 5 combined templates were removed, and a clone was called differentially abundant if the clone's Benjamini-Hochberg FDR was below 0.01. The form v = (b*log(k)+a)^2 was used to model beta-binomial variance as a function of total template count across the two samples. TCRdb's version of the immuneACCESS table is confined to in-frame rearrangements and falls short of the full clone set. An unresolved V gene accounts for under half of the shortfall where checked; the remainder is of unknown origin. Clone size and V and J calls were adopted from that table, with D and trimming inferred from the DNA. For this sample there are approximately 59,000 clones; approximately 89% appear just once. About 3.7% of the sample is in the top ten clones.

This sample is drawn from a study of identifying expanded T cells in peripheral blood (dated by TCRdb to between 2019 and 2020). With respect to the entire study: Separate aliquots of the same genomic DNA pool were sequenced to produce technical replicates, and four replicates were compared in pairs. Study-level results and caveats: Both the number of clones called differentially abundant and the false-positive rate were significantly reduced by the beta-binomial model across all healthy-donor time intervals. Variance in clone template counts between approximately two-week samples significantly increased with total template count across all healthy donors. The binomial model flagged roughly 1.2 differentially abundant clones between technical replicates but 15 to 17 over two weeks and roughly 19 over roughly 4 weeks. The authors expected biological variance in healthy repertoires might increase further over much longer intervals such as months to years.

Including cysteine and phenylalanine, the CDR3 has 12 amino acids. Solely the CDR3 DNA is kept, with 36 bases framed from the first base. Trimming removed 7 bases from V and 4 bases from J, leaving 11 bases between the germline ends. Looking up the germline V gene yields CDR1 SQVTM and CDR2 ANQGSEA. The sequence is built from TRBV29-1 and TRBJ2-1; a tentative D call is TRBD2 (6 bases match). Sequenced: blood. This TCR was recovered from a person aged 18 to 75 in good health. In nucleotide form, the sequence is TGCAGCGGGCGGGGTATGTACAATGAGCAGTTCTTC. Its product reads: CSGRGMYNEQFF.